One sample yielded the 28 T cell receptor beta chains listed below, sequenced in a study of OX40 agonist ivuxolimab in advanced cancers. TCRdb keeps only in-frame clones here, not all; method: immunoSEQ multiplex PCR. The sample has some 22,000 clones, about four fifths seen once; the top ten hold around 2%. This specimen was CD4+ or CD8+ T cells sorted from blood, taken in a trial of the OX40 agonist ivuxolimab. These receptors were taken from an adult with an advanced solid tumor such as melanoma, head and neck, liver or kidney cancer.

In its sample, this clone was seen a few times. This chain joins TRBV5-6 and TRBJ1-4, with D hard to call. The CDR3 contains 11 residues. Between the trimmed V and J ends, which lost 4 bases and 4 bases, there was a span of 2 bases. From germline, CDR1 is SGHDT and CDR2 YYEEEE. CDR3 in DNA: TGTGCCAGCAGCCGTAATGAAAAACTGTTTTTT. Protein: CASSRNEKLFF. Supplemented by reference TRBV5-6 and TRBJ1-4, the full variable domain reads DAGVTQSPTHLIKTRGQQVTLRCSPKSGHDTVSWYQQALGQGPQFIFQYYEEEERQRGNFPDRFSGHQFPNYSSELNVNALLLGDSALYLCASSRNEKLFFGSGTQLSVL.

There are a few counts of this clone. The chain uses TRBV6-4 and TRBJ2-2; TRBD1 matches at 8 bases. The germline gives CDR1 MRHNA, CDR2 SNTAGT. The V segment lost 6 bases and the J segment 2 bases; nucleotides outside the gene matches: 2. The CDR3 extends over 14 amino acids. The CDR3 region has the DNA TGTGCCAGCAGAGCAGGGGGCAACACCGGGGAGCTGTTTTTT. Amino acid sequence: CASRAGGNTGELFF.

In regard to this clone: Other DNA variants within this sample encode the same CDR3. Here the CDR3 reads CSALRDTEAFF. Here the CDR3 DNA reads TGCAGTGCTCTCAGGGACACTGAAGCTTTCTTT. The chain recombines TRBV20-1 with TRBJ1-1; tentative D call: TRBD1 (5 bases). Germline values: CDR1 DFQATT, CDR2 SNEGSKA (reference sequence). The CDR3 sequence is 11 residues long. Deletions cut 5 bases from V and 3 bases from J, with 7 bases between.

This chain joins TRBV7-2 and TRBJ2-1, with a possible D match to TRBD1 (6 bases). The CDR3 length is 15 residues. Germline V gene data show CDR1 as SGHTA and CDR2 as FQGNSA. Trimming removed 1 base from V and 3 bases from J, with 10 bases in between. The CDR3 loop reads CASSLEDSSYNEQFF. The CDR3 region has the DNA TGTGCCAGCAGCTTAGAGGACAGCAGCTACAATGAGCAGTTCTTC.

The V and J genes are TRBV11-2 and TRBJ2-7, with D uncertain. The CDR3 loop spans 15 amino acids. Looked up from germline, CDR1 is SGHAT and CDR2 is FQNNGV. V dropped 1 base and J dropped 0 bases, with 10 bases sitting between them. DNA of the CDR3: TGTGCCAGCAGCTTAGTGACCCTTAGCTCCTACGAGCAGTACTTC. Its protein product is CASSLVTLSSYEQYF. Supplemented by reference TRBV11-2 and TRBJ2-7, the full variable domain reads EAGVAQSPRYKIIEKRQSVAFWCNPISGHATLYWYQQILGQGPKLLIQFQNNGVVDDSQLPKDRFSAERLKGVDSTLKIQPAKLEDSAVYLCASSLVTLSSYEQYFGPGTRLTVT.

The chain carries TRBV7-2 and TRBJ1-5; weak D call: TRBD1 (5 bases). The V and J ends lost 4 bases and 5 bases respectively, with 9 bases between them. The germline V gene has CDR1 SGHTA and CDR2 FQGNSA. This CDR3 comprises 13 residues. The CDR3 region is CASSSDTDQPQHF. The CDR3 DNA reads as TGTGCCAGCAGCTCGGACACAGATCAGCCCCAGCATTTT.

The genes are TRBV5-4 and TRBJ1-5; tentative D call: TRBD1 (5 bases). V lost 0 bases and J 7 bases, leaving 11 bases between the germline ends. The CDR3 is made up of 14 amino acids. Germline CDR1 reads SGHNT; CDR2 reads YYREEE (reference sequence). The CDR3 DNA follows: TGTGCCAGCAGCTTGGGGGGCAGTCTCCAGCCCCAGCATTTT. Its translation: CASSLGGSLQPQHF. The full variable domain, with the rest looked up from reference TRBV5-4 and TRBJ1-5, is ETGVTQSPTHLIKTRGQQVTLRCSSQSGHNTVSWYQQALGQGPQFIFQYYREEENGRGNFPPRFSGLQFPNYSSELNVNALELDDSALYLCASSLGGSLQPQHFGDGTRLSIL.

The rearrangement uses TRBV5-1 and TRBJ2-5, with 9 positions matching TRBD1. This CDR3 has 16 amino acids. With V trimmed by 4 bases and J by 10 bases, 17 bases remained unmatched. Germline V gene data show CDR1 as SGHRS and CDR2 as YFSETQ. CDR3 sequence: CASSRNPPGQGGDQYF. CDR3 bases: TGCGCCAGCAGCAGAAACCCACCGGGACAGGGTGGTGACCAGTACTTC.

The chain employs TRBV9 and TRBJ2-5; D is possibly TRBD2 (6 bases). This CDR3 spans 15 amino acids. Germline CDR1 and CDR2: SGDLS and YYNGEE. Trimming removed 4 bases from V and 5 bases from J, with 18 bases in between. CDR3 in DNA: TGTGCCAGCAGCTCCGGGACCCAAGGGAGGGAGACCCAGTACTTC. Translated: CASSSGTQGRETQYF.

The chain links TRBV7-6 to TRBJ2-7; perhaps TRBD1 as D (5 bases). CDR3 length equals 16 residues. Trimming shortened V by 1 base and J by 7 bases, and 20 bases separated the two germline ends. CDR1 is SGHVS, CDR2 FNYEAQ, per germline. The CDR3 region has the DNA TGTGCCAGCAGCTTAGGATCGTCAGGGTATCTTACGGAGCAGTACTTC. Translating it yields CASSLGSSGYLTEQYF.

The chain uses TRBV28 and TRBJ1-6, with no clear D. Germline lookup yields CDR1 MDHEN and CDR2 SYDVKM. V was pared by 3 bases and J by 6 bases, with 6 bases between. The CDR3 covers 13 residues. CDR3 sequence: CASSLIGNSPLHF. In nucleotides, the CDR3 is TGTGCCAGCAGTTTGATTGGTAATTCACCCCTCCACTTT.

Note on this clone: Distinct nucleotide sequences in the sample also encode this CDR3. The J gene is TRBJ2-5, the V gene TRBV7-2; D is uncertain. CDR3 size: 14 residues. V was cut by 3 bases and J by 4 bases, with 12 bases left in between. Germline CDR1 SGHTA, CDR2 FQGNSA. CDR3 bases: TGTGCCAGCAGCTTGGCGTCCAGTTCAGAGACCCAGTACTTC. Translated, it gives CASSLASSSETQYF.

The V gene is TRBV25-1, the J gene TRBJ2-5; D is unresolved. The V gene lost 8 bases and the J gene lost 1 base, with 11 bases spanning the gap. Germline V gene lookup returns CDR1 MGHDK and CDR2 SYGVNS. The length of the CDR3 is 13 residues. CDR3 nucleotide sequence: TGTGCCAGCCGTAGGCAGGTCCAAGAGACCCAGTACTTC. Protein: CASRRQVQETQYF.

CDR3 nucleotide sequence: TGCGCCAGCAGCCCCGCGTACCCACTAGATACGCAGTATTTT. Its translation: CASSPAYPLDTQYF. V and J are TRBV4-3 and TRBJ2-3; unclear D gene. This CDR3 spans 14 amino acids. Trimming removed 4 bases at V and 5 bases at J, with 13 bases between. The germline CDR1 and CDR2 sequences are LGHNA and YSLEER.

This clone occurred once. The chain couples TRBV18 to TRBJ1-4; TRBD1 matches 8 bases. CDR1 and CDR2 (germline): KGHSH, LQKENI. The J segment lost 8 bases and the V segment lost 5 bases, leaving 13 bases of the junction unmatched. This CDR3 contains 16 residues. The CDR3 loop is CASSSGTGGVGEKLFF. The CDR3 nucleotides are TGTGCCAGCTCATCCGGGACAGGCGGTGTCGGGGAAAAACTGTTTTTT. Supplemented by reference TRBV18 and TRBJ1-4, the full variable domain reads NAGVMQNPRHLVRRRGQEARLRCSPMKGHSHVYWYRQLPEEGLKFMVYLQKENIIDESGMPKERFSAEFPKEGPSILRIQQVVRGDSAAYFCASSSGTGGVGEKLFFGSGTQLSVL.

This clone was observed a handful of times. The gene calls are TRBV5-1 and TRBJ2-1; 8 nucleotides line up with TRBD1. CDR3 length: 15 residues. Per the germline V gene, CDR1 is SGHRS and CDR2 is YFSETQ. V gave up 4 bases and J gave up 2 bases; unmatched junction bases: 5. The DNA of the CDR3 is TGCGCCAGCAGCCCCGGACAGGGAACCTACAATGAGCAGTTCTTC. Its translation: CASSPGQGTYNEQFF.

CDR3 DNA: TGTGCCAGCAGCGGTCCAGATTTCCAAGAGACCCAGTACTTC. It is translated as CASSGPDFQETQYF. The rearrangement links TRBV7-6 to TRBJ2-5, with D unclear. The germline V and J ends were trimmed by 5 bases and 1 base, with 11 bases remaining between them. CDR1 and CDR2 (germline): SGHVS, FNYEAQ. CDR3 length: 14 residues. Complete variable domain (other parts from reference TRBV7-6 and TRBJ2-5): GAGVSQSPRYKVTKRGQDVALRCDPISGHVSLYWYRQALGQGPEFLTYFNYEAQQDKSGLPNDRFSAERPEGSISTLTIQRTEQRDSAMYRCASSGPDFQETQYFGPGTRLLVL.

This chain links TRBV6-5 with TRBJ1-3, with D hard to call. Germline V gives CDR1 MNHEY, CDR2 SVGAGI. The V end lost 6 bases, the J end lost 2 bases, and 11 bases lay between the germline ends. This CDR3 contains 14 residues. In DNA, the CDR3 is TGTGCCAGCAGAACCTCTAGGACTGGAAACACCATATATTTT. Translated, it gives CASRTSRTGNTIYF.

V and J are TRBV6-5 and TRBJ1-5, with D unclear. The germline V gene encodes CDR1 MNHEY and CDR2 SVGAGI. V was trimmed by 4 bases and J by 4 bases, leaving 8 bases between them. This CDR3 spans 13 amino acids. The chain's CDR3 is CASSSQRNQPQHF. DNA of the CDR3: TGTGCCAGCAGTTCGCAGAGAAATCAGCCCCAGCATTTT.

The chain employs TRBV4-3 and TRBJ2-7, with D unresolved. The CDR3 is made up of 16 amino acids. Germline assignment: CDR1 LGHNA and CDR2 YSLEER. V was trimmed by 3 bases and J by 0 bases, leaving 15 bases between them. The CDR3 DNA follows: TGCGCCAGCAGCCAGGGCCTTTTAGGGAACTCCTACGAGCAGTACTTC. Protein: CASSQGLLGNSYEQYF.

This chain uses TRBV5-6 with TRBJ1-4; D is ambiguous. The germline V and J ends were trimmed by 3 bases and 5 bases, with 17 bases remaining between them. Germline V gene data show CDR1 as SGHDT and CDR2 as YYEEEE. The CDR3 is made up of 16 amino acids. Here the CDR3 DNA reads TGTGCCAGCAGCTCTGGGGTCTGGAGGGCAAATGAAAAACTGTTTTTT. The encoded protein is CASSSGVWRANEKLFF.

Written as DNA, the CDR3 is TGTGCCAGCATTCCACGGGGCGGGAGAGCGTACAATGAGCAGTTCTTC. Amino acid sequence: CASIPRGGRAYNEQFF. The rearrangement links TRBV5-6 to TRBJ2-1, with TRBD2 identical over 7 bases. Germline trimming cut 6 bases from V and 4 bases from J; bases unmatched to any gene: 13. The germline CDR1 and CDR2 sequences are SGHDT and YYEEEE. The length of the CDR3 is 16 residues.

The chain has TRBV7-3 and TRBJ2-2; no clear D. V gave up 4 bases and J gave up 5 bases, with 5 bases separating them. The CDR3 extends over 12 amino acids. CDR1 is SGHTA, CDR2 FQGTGA, per germline. The DNA of the CDR3 is TGTGCCAGCAGCTCAGTAACCGGGGAGCTGTTTTTT. The encoded protein is CASSSVTGELFF.

This clone was picked up one time. This chain connects TRBV5-1 to TRBJ1-2; 7 positions agree with TRBD1. From germline, CDR1 is SGHRS and CDR2 YFSETQ. Losses at the gene ends were 4 bases for V and 6 bases for J; bases not matched to a gene: 15. CDR3 length equals 16 residues. The CDR3 is CASSRSPGTENHGYTF. The CDR3 DNA sequence: TGCGCCAGCAGCCGCAGCCCCGGGACAGAAAATCATGGCTACACCTTC.

The chain links TRBV13 to TRBJ2-7; D may be TRBD1 or TRBD2 (5 bases each). The ends were cut back, 5 bases at V and 1 base at J, with 12 bases in the middle. In germline, CDR1 is PRHDT, CDR2 FYEKMQ (reference sequence). The CDR3 runs to 14 residues. The CDR3: CASSLGTTSYEQYF. CDR3 bases: TGTGCCAGCAGCCTCGGGACCACATCCTACGAGCAGTACTTC.

The chain links TRBV5-5 to TRBJ1-5; TRBD1 might be the D (5 bases). In germline, CDR1 is SGHKS, CDR2 YYEKEE (reference sequence). The CDR3 contains 15 residues. Trimming took 4 bases from V and 2 from J, leaving 13 bases between them. The DNA for the CDR3 is TGTGCCAGCAGCCTGACAGCTGGGGGCAATCAGCCCCAGCATTTT. Translating it yields CASSLTAGGNQPQHF.

For this clone: Other DNA sequences in the sample encode the same CDR3. V is TRBV6-1 and J is TRBJ2-7; D is perhaps TRBD1 (6 bases). The CDR3 length is 14 residues. Trimming removed 10 bases from V and 1 base from J, with 17 bases in between. From germline, CDR1 is MNHNS and CDR2 SASEGT. The CDR3 coding sequence is TGTGCCACCCGCCCATTAGGGGGTTCCTACGAGCAGTACTTC. Amino acids: CATRPLGGSYEQYF.

The chain links TRBV19 to TRBJ1-5; D possibly corresponds to TRBD1 (5 bases). Germline-derived CDR1 and CDR2 are LNHDA and SQIVND (reference sequence). V gave up 1 base and J gave up 1 base, with 14 bases separating them. This CDR3 spans 17 amino acids. The CDR3 DNA follows: TGTGCCAGTAGTATAGGAGGGGCTCGGTGGAGCAATCAGCCCCAGCATTTT. This translates into CASSIGGARWSNQPQHF.